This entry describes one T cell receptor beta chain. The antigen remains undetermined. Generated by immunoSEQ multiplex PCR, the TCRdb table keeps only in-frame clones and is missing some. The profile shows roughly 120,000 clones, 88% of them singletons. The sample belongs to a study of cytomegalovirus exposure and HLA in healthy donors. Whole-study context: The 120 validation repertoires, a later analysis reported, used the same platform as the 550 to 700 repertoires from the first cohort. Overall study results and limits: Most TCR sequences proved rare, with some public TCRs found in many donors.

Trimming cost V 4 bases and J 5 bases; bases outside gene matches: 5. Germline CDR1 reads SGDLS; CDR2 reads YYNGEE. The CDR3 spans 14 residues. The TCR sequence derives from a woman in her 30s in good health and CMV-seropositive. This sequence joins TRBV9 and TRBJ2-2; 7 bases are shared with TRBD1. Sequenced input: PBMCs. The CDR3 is CASSTRTGTGELFF. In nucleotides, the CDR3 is TGTGCCAGCAGCACCCGGACAGGTACCGGGGAGCTGTTTTTT. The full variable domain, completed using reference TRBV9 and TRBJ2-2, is DSGVTQTPKHLITATGQRVTLRCSPRSGDLSVYWYQQSLDQGLQFLIQYYNGEERAKGNILERFSAQQFPDLHSELNLSSLELGDSALYFCASSTRTGTGELFFGEGSRLTVL.